These T cell receptor beta chains were read from a single sample in a study of cytomegalovirus exposure and HLA in healthy donors. Profiled with immunoSEQ multiplex PCR; TCRdb holds only in-frame clones, not every one. Of 200,000 to 250,000 clones detected, 78% appear once; the ten largest clones hold about 0.5%. The material sequenced was PBMCs. The receptors shown here come from a boy between 10 and 17 years old in good health and CMV-seronegative. CDR3s leave out the opening cysteine and the closing phenylalanine or tryptophan.

TRBV6-4	TRBJ2-1	ASSGLAGNNEQF
TRBV7-9	TRBJ1-2	ASSLMTTGVNYGYT
TRBV27	TRBJ1-5	ASTRTPQGYYSNQPQH
TRBV25-1	TRBJ1-4	ASSELYGRGRPKLF
TRBV30	TRBJ1-3	AWTGGGRNTIY
TRBV29-1	TRBJ2-1	SVEGGGAAQQF
TRBV14	TRBJ2-3	ASSRLGVQRTQY
TRBV4-2	TRBJ1-5	ASSHERQINQPQH
TRBV4-1	TRBJ2-7	ASSQAVSYEQY
TRBV10-3	TRBJ2-5	AIRAGGETQY
TRBV5-6	TRBJ2-7	ASSRYGGNGYEQY
TRBV6-5	TRBJ1-2	ASSYEGGGGYT
TRBV11-2	TRBJ2-3	ASSFGGTDTQY
TRBV5-1	TRBJ2-7	ASSPTSRSYEQY
TRBV7-9	TRBJ1-1	ASSSRAVWTEAF
TRBV2	TRBJ2-2	ASRYGTSGGGDTGELF
TRBV2	TRBJ2-3	ASINRLAGI
TRBV11-3	TRBJ1-2	ASSPRIQYGYT
TRBV29-1	TRBJ1-4	SVRGGAVDEKLF
TRBV15	TRBJ2-7	ATSRETGTSGRGGIEYEQY
TRBV2	TRBJ2-7	ASSEALGLYEQY
TRBV6-5	TRBJ2-7	ASSKDRSDSYEQY
TRBV9	TRBJ2-5	ASSVGGSGGSQETQY
TRBV28	TRBJ1-2	ASSYWRDGYT
TRBV30	TRBJ2-3	AWSLAALADTQY
TRBV5-4	TRBJ2-3	ASTRGGYTDTQY
TRBV19	TRBJ2-5	ASSIGGTGTQETQY
TRBV10-2	TRBJ2-1	ASSEWGRGGAYNEQF
TRBV30	TRBJ1-4	AWSVSRTQPSDEKLF
TRBV5-1	TRBJ1-6	ASSLSGQGAYNSPLH
TRBV19	TRBJ2-7	ASEGPDYEQY
TRBV19	TRBJ1-2	ASSIAFTGSGYT
TRBV5-1	TRBJ1-1	ASSKNSGLEAF
TRBV18	TRBJ1-1	ASSLKTGGTEAF
TRBV29-1	TRBJ2-1	SERAGGTYNEQF
TRBV19	TRBJ1-6	ASKEVLRSYNSPLH
TRBV19	TRBJ2-2	ASSMRVETPRYLELF
TRBV5-6	TRBJ2-7	ASGFWDRVTYEQY
TRBV19	TRBJ2-4	ASSIVGGWGKNIQY
TRBV9	TRBJ1-6	ASSGRENNSPLH
TRBV21-1	TRBJ1-1	ASSLREGEPLNTEAF
TRBV10-3	TRBJ1-2	AISELRTGPTIGYT
TRBV29-1	TRBJ1-1	SASLTEAF
TRBV6-1	TRBJ1-5	ASRRGDQPQH
TRBV7-9	TRBJ1-2	ASSLLAGDGYT
TRBV7-9	TRBJ1-2	ASSSWRNKGYT
TRBV11-2	TRBJ1-2	ASSRSRDRGTFYGYT
TRBV2	TRBJ1-5	ASRPDNQPQH